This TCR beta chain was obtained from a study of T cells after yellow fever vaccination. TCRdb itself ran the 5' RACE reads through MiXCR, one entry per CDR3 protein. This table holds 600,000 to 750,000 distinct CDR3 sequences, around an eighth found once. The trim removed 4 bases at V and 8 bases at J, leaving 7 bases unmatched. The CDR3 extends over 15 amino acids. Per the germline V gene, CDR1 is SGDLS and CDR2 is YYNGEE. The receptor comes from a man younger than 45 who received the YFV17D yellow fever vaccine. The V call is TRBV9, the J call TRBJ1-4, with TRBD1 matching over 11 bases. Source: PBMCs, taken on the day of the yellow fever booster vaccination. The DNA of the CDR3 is TGTGCCAGCAGCTCGGACAGGGGGCTAAGGGAAAAACTGTTTTTT. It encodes CASSSDRGLREKLFF.